This TCR beta chain was recovered during a study of T cells in Graves' hyperthyroidism and ophthalmopathy. The CDR3 regions of TCR beta were amplified from RNA transcripts. First-round RT-PCR of the TCR CDR3 relied on the HTBI primer set. TCRdb recomputed calls from the multiplex PCR reads with MiXCR, one row per CDR3 protein. The table records about 610,000 distinct CDR3 sequences, 14% to 15% of them present only once. In making diagnoses, clinical symptoms, serum thyroxine and TRAb, thyroid ultrasound and orbital computed tomography were all used. The PBMCs had their origin in roughly 9.8 ml of fresh peripheral blood. Study-level findings and limits: Most thyroid clonotypes expanded above 0.001 appeared in blood too.

For this clonotype: As yet, its antigen is unknown.

Germline assignment: CDR1 MNHEY and CDR2 SMNVEV (reference sequence). Trimming removed 4 bases at V and 4 bases at J, with 14 bases between. The CDR3 sequence is 15 residues long. Sample: blood. This sequence originates from a woman in her forties with Graves' ophthalmopathy. The chain combines TRBV27 with TRBJ2-1, with a tentative D call TRBD2 (5 bases). The CDR3, as DNA: TGTGCCAGCAGTTCCCACAGCGGACCTTACAATGAGCAGTTCTTC. Its translation is CASSSHSGPYNEQFF.